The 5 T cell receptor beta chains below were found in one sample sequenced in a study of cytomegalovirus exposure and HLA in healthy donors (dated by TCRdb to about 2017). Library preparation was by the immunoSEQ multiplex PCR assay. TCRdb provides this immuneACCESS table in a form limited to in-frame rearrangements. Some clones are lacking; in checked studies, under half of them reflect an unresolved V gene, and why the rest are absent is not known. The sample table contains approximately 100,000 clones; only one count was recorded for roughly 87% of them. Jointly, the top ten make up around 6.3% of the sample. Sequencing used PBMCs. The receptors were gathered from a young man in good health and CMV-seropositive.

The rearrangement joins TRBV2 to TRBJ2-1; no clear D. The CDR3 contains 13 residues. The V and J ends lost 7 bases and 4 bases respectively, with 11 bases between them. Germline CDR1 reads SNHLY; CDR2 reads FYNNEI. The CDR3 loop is CASMNYQYNEQFF. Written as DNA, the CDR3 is TGTGCCAGCATGAACTACCAATACAATGAGCAGTTCTTC.

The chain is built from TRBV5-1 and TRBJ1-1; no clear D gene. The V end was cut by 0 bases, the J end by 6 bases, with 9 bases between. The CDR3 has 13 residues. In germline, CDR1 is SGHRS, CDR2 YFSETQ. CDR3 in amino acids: CASSLGDTSEAFF. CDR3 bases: TGCGCCAGCAGCTTGGGAGATACCTCTGAAGCTTTCTTT.

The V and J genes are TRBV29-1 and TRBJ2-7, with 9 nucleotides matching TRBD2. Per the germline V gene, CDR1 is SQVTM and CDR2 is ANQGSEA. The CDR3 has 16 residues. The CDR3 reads CSVVGGRETFEQGRSV. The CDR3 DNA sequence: TGCAGCGTTGTGGGCGGGAGGGAGACCTTCGAGCAAGGCCGGTCGGTC.

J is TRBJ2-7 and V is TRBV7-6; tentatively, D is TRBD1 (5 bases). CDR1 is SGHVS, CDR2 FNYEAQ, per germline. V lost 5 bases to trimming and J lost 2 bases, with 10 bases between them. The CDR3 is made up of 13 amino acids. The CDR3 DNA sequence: TGTGCCAGCAGCCGTGACAGAACCTACGAGCAGTACTTC. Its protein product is CASSRDRTYEQYF.

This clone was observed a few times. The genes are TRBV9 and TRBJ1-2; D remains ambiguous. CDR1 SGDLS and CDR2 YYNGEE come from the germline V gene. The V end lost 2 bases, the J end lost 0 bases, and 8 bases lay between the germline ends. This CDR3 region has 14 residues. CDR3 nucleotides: TGTGCCAGCAGCGTTTCATCAGCTAACTATGGCTACACCTTC. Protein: CASSVSSANYGYTF. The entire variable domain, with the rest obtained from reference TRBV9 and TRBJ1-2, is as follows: DSGVTQTPKHLITATGQRVTLRCSPRSGDLSVYWYQQSLDQGLQFLIQYYNGEERAKGNILERFSAQQFPDLHSELNLSSLELGDSALYFCASSVSSANYGYTFGSGTRLTVV.